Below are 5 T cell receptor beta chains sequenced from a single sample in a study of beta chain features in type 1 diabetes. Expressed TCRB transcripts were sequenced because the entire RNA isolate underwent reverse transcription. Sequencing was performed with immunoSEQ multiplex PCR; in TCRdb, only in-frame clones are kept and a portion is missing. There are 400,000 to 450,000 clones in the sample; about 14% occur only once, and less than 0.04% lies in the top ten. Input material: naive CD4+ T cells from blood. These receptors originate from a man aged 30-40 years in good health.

CDR3 sequence: CASRHDRSPYEQYF. The CDR3 DNA sequence: TGTGCCAGCAGACATGACAGGAGTCCCTACGAGCAGTACTTC. The gene calls are TRBV6-5 and TRBJ2-7; TRBD1 is a possible D gene (6 bases). The germline V gene has CDR1 MNHEY and CDR2 SVGAGI. The CDR3 consists of 14 residues. Between the trimmed V and J ends, which lost 6 bases and 2 bases, there was a span of 14 bases.

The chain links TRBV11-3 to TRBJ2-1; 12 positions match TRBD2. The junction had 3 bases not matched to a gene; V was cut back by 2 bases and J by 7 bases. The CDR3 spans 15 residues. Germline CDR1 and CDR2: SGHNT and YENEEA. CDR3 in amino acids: CASSLLAGGPNEQFF. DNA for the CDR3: TGTGCCAGCAGCTTACTAGCGGGAGGGCCGAATGAGCAGTTCTTC.

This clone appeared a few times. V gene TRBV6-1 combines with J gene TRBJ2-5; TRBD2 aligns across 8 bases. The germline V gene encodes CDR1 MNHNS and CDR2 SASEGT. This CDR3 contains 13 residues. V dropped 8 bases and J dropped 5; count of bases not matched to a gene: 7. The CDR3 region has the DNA TGTGCCAGCCGACTAGCGAACCGGGAGACCCAGTACTTC. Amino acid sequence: CASRLANRETQYF.

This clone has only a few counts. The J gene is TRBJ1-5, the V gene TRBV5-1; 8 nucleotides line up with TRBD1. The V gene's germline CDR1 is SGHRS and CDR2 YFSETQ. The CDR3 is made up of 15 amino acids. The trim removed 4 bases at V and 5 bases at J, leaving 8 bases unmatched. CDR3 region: CASSGRTGRDQPQHF. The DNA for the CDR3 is TGCGCCAGCAGCGGAAGGACAGGGCGAGATCAGCCCCAGCATTTT.

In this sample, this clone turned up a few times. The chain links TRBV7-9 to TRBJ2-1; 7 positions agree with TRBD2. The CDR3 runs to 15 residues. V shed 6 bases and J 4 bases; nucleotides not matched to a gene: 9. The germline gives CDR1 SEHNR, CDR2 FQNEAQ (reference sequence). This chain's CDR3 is CASSLSSGMYNEQFF. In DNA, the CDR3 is TGTGCCAGCAGTCTGTCTAGCGGTATGTACAATGAGCAGTTCTTC.